Sequencing of this T cell receptor beta chain was carried out in a study of tumor-infiltrating lymphocytes in primary liver carcinoma. Germline DNA was extracted alongside blood RNA, which was obtained from unsorted whole blood. None of the patients had received treatment, and all had chronic HBV infection. Comments on this clonotype: At one of its ends the junction is not consistent with the germline gene, which may arise from a read error.

TCR beta cDNA came from about 0.45 ug total RNA, primed with a constant-region primer. The TCR beta library was amplified through three nested multiplex PCR rounds in a modified ARM-PCR procedure. TRBV1-TRBV30 forward primers paired with a C-beta reverse primer drove the first two PCR rounds, roughly 10 cycles each. In TCRdb, the multiplex PCR reads were re-called with MiXCR into one record per CDR3 protein. In the table there are 300,000 to 400,000 distinct CDR3 sequences, almost 65% of which are singletons. Germline assignment: CDR1 SGHAT and CDR2 FQNNGV. The CDR3 covers 18 residues. The sequenced sample was peripheral blood. This TCR was sampled from a man aged 40-55 years with primary liver carcinoma and hepatitis B virus infection. The chain links TRBV11-2 to TRBJ2-5; TRBD2 might be the D (5 bases). The DNA of the CDR3 is TGTGCCAGCGGCTTAGCGATGCTAGCCCCGGGAAAAAAAGAGACCCAGTACTTC. Translation: CASGLAMLAPGKKETQYF.